Following are 13 T cell receptor beta chains from one sample sequenced in a study of blood T cell repertoires in COVID-19. The repertoire was sequenced with immunoSEQ multiplex PCR; TCRdb's copy has only in-frame clones and lacks some. This sample has fewer than 65,000 clones; around 85% occur once, and the top ten carry 15% to 20%. The sample was peripheral blood. The receptors come from a human donor in a cohort sampled during active COVID-19.

This rearrangement joins TRBV6-5 to TRBJ1-1; 9 bases fit TRBD1. CDR1 MNHEY and CDR2 SVGAGI come from the germline V gene. The CDR3 contains 15 residues. The ends lost 7 bases at V and 7 bases at J; junction bases unmatched: 13. This chain's CDR3 is CASTINPGQGGEAFF. The CDR3 region has the DNA TGTGCCAGCACCATAAACCCGGGACAGGGTGGTGAAGCTTTCTTT.

J is TRBJ1-5 and V is TRBV5-8; D might be TRBD1 (5 bases). The germline V gene encodes CDR1 SGHTS and CDR2 YDEGEE. V lost 4 bases, J lost 6 bases, and 11 bases lay in between. CDR3 size: 13 residues. CDR3 in amino acids: CASSPGSGQPQHF. CDR3 in DNA: TGTGCCAGCAGCCCAGGGTCTGGTCAGCCCCAGCATTTT.

The chain links TRBV30 to TRBJ1-5; 10 bases are shared with TRBD1. The CDR3 sequence is 17 residues long. V lost 0 bases to trimming and J lost 6 bases; unmatched junction nucleotides: 11. The germline gives CDR1 GTSNPN, CDR2 SVGIG (reference sequence). The CDR3: CAWSVRQGARSAQPQHF. Written as DNA, the CDR3 is TGTGCCTGGAGTGTACGACAGGGGGCGAGGTCGGCTCAGCCCCAGCATTTT.

The table lists this clone with a few counts. V is TRBV7-9 and J is TRBJ2-5; TRBD1 matches at 9 bases. CDR3 length: 15 amino acids. Trimming removed 6 bases from V and 5 bases from J; junction bases left unmatched: 10. CDR1 is SEHNR and CDR2 is FQNEAQ in the germline V gene (reference sequence). CDR3 coding DNA: TGTGCCAGCAGACAAAGGACAGGGGTAGTGGAGACCCAGTACTTC. This encodes CASRQRTGVVETQYF.

The rearrangement uses TRBV19 and TRBJ1-5; D remains ambiguous. This CDR3 region has 15 residues. Germline CDR1 is LNHDA and CDR2 is SQIVND (reference sequence). Trimming took off 4 bases at V and 0 bases at J, with 10 bases between the two ends. DNA of the CDR3: TGTGCCAGTAGTAATCCAGTTTATAGCAATCAGCCCCAGCATTTT. This codes for CASSNPVYSNQPQHF.

V and J are TRBV6-2 or TRBV6-3 and TRBJ2-3, with D perhaps TRBD2 (7 bases). Germline loops: CDR1 MNHEY, CDR2 SVGEGT. Trimming took 2 bases from V and 8 from J, leaving 20 bases between them. This CDR3 region has 16 residues. The CDR3 spells CASSYKSRGGRVTQYF. CDR3 nucleotides: TGTGCCAGCAGTTACAAGTCGAGGGGGGGCCGCGTTACGCAGTATTTT.

This clone was seen a few times. This chain's CDR3 is CASSVVGGPGNYGYTF. The CDR3 nucleotides read TGTGCCAGCAGCGTAGTGGGGGGGCCCGGAAACTATGGCTACACCTTC. This chain joins TRBV9 and TRBJ1-2, with D possibly being TRBD1 (6 bases). Germline-derived CDR1 and CDR2 are SGDLS and YYNGEE. The V gene lost 0 bases and the J gene lost 2 bases, with 14 bases spanning the gap. CDR3 length: 16 residues.

This chain's CDR3 is CATSSRTFSGNTIYF. The CDR3 region has the DNA TGTGCCACCAGCTCCCGGACATTCTCTGGAAACACCATATATTTT. The chain combines TRBV15 with TRBJ1-3, with TRBD1 as a possible D gene (5 bases). Germline V lookup: CDR1 LNHNV, CDR2 YYDKDF (reference sequence). The CDR3 length is 15 residues. V was cut by 5 bases and J by 0 bases, with 11 bases left in between.

V and J are TRBV7-2 and TRBJ2-1; 9 nucleotides align to TRBD2. CDR3 length: 15 residues. Losses at the gene ends were 5 bases for V and 7 bases for J; bases not matched to a gene: 9. Germline CDR1 reads SGHTA; CDR2 reads FQGNSA. The CDR3 loop reads CASSLSGGNQNEQFF. In DNA form, the CDR3 reads TGTGCCAGCAGCCTCAGCGGGGGGAACCAAAATGAGCAGTTCTTC.

Here the CDR3 DNA reads TGTGCCAGCAGCCTCCAGTTGGAGACCCAGTACTTC. Translation: CASSLQLETQYF. The genes are TRBV7-8 and TRBJ2-5; D not resolved. Trimming left V 5 bases short and J 5 bases short, with 9 bases between. The CDR3 totals 12 residues. Germline assignment: CDR1 SGHVS and CDR2 FQNEAQ. The entire variable domain, with the rest obtained from reference TRBV7-8 and TRBJ2-5, is as follows: GAGVSQSPRYKVAKRGQDVALRCDPISGHVSLFWYQQALGQGPEFLTYFQNEAQLDKSGLPSDRFFAERPEGSVSTLKIQRTQQEDSAVYLCASSLQLETQYFGPGTRLLVL.

This chain's CDR3 is CASSLGFWTRTYEQYF. CDR3 in DNA: TGTGCCAGCAGCTTAGGTTTCTGGACTAGAACCTACGAGCAGTACTTC. The chain uses TRBV5-8 and TRBJ2-7, with 7 bases lining up with TRBD2. Unmatched junction bases numbered 10, after V lost 2 bases and J lost 2 bases. CDR3 length equals 16 residues. CDR1 is SGHTS, CDR2 YDEGEE, per germline.

The V and J genes are TRBV5-1 and TRBJ1-3; D is unclear. CDR1 SGHRS and CDR2 YFSETQ come from the germline V gene. V dropped 4 bases and J dropped 0 bases, with 11 bases sitting between them. This CDR3 comprises 15 residues. CDR3 sequence: CASSPLANSGNTIYF. The DNA of the CDR3 is TGCGCCAGCAGCCCCTTGGCAAACTCTGGAAACACCATATATTTT.

This clone was picked up one time. V gene TRBV5-1 combines with J gene TRBJ2-5, with D tentatively TRBD1 (6 bases). V shed 2 bases and J shed 1 base, with 9 bases lying between them. Germline CDR1 SGHRS, CDR2 YFSETQ. The CDR3 is 14 amino acids. The CDR3 bases are TGCGCCAGCAGCTTAACAGGGACCCAAGAGACCCAGTACTTC. Translation gives CASSLTGTQETQYF. Complete variable domain (other parts from reference TRBV5-1 and TRBJ2-5): KAGVTQTPRYLIKTRGQQVTLSCSPISGHRSVSWYQQTPGQGLQFLFEYFSETQRNKGNFPGRFSGRQFSNSRSEMNVSTLELGDSALYLCASSLTGTQETQYFGPGTRLLVL.